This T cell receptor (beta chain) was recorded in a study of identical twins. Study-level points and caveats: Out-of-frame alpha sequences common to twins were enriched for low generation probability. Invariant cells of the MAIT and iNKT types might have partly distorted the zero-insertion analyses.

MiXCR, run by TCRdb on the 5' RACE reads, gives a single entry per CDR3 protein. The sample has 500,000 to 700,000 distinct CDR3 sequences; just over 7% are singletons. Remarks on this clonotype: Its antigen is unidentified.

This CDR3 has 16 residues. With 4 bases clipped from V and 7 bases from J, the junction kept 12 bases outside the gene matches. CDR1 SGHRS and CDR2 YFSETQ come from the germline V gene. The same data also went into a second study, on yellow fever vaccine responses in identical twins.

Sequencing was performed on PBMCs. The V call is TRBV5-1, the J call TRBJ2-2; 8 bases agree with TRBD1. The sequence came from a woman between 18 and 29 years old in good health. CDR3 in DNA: TGCGCCAGCAGCCAGGCGCAGGGGGCGAAGGTCGGGGAGCTGTTTTTT. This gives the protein CASSQAQGAKVGELFF. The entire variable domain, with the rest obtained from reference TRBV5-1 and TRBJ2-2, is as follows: KAGVTQTPRYLIKTRGQQVTLSCSPISGHRSVSWYQQTPGQGLQFLFEYFSETQRNKGNFPGRFSGRQFSNSRSEMNVSTLELGDSALYLCASSQAQGAKVGELFFGEGSRLTVL.